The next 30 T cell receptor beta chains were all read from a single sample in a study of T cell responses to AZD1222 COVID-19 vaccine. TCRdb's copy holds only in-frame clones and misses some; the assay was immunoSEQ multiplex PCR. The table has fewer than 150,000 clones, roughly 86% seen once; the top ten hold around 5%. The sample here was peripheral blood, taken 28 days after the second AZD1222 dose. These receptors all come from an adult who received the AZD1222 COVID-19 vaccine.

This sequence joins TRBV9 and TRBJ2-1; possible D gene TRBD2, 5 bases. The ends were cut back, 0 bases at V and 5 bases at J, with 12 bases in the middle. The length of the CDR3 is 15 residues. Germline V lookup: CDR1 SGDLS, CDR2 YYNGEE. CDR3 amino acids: CASSVAGYSNNEQFF. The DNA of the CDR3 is TGTGCCAGCAGCGTAGCGGGGTACAGTAACAATGAGCAGTTCTTC.

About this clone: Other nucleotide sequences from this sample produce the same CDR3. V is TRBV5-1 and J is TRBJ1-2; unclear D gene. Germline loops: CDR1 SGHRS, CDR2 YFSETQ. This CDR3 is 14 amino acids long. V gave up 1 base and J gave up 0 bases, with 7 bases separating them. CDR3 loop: CASSLLDANYGYTF. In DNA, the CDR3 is TGCGCCAGCAGCTTGCTAGATGCTAACTATGGCTACACCTTC.

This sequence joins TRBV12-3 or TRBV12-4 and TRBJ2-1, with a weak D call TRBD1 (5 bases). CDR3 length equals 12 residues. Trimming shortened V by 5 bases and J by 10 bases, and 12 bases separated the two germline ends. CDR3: CASSPSGMEQFF. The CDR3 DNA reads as TGTGCCAGCAGTCCCTCAGGGATGGAGCAGTTCTTC.

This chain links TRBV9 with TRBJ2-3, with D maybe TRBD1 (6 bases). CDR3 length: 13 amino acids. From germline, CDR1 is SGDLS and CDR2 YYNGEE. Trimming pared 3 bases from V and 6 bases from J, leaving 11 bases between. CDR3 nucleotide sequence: TGTGCCAGCAGCGGGGGGCCGGGTGATACGCAGTATTTT. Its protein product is CASSGGPGDTQYF.

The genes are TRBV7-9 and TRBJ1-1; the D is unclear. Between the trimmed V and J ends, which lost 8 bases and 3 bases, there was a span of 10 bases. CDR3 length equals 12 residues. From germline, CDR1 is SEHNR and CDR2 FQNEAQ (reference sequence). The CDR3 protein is CASLAQYTEAFF. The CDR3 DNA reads TGTGCCAGCTTAGCTCAGTACACTGAAGCTTTCTTT.

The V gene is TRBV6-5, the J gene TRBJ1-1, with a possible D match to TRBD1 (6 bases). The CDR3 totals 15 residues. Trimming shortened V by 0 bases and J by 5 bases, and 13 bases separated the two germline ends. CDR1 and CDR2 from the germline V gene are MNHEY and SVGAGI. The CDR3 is CASSYSPQGKTEAFF. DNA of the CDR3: TGTGCCAGCAGTTACTCACCACAGGGAAAGACTGAAGCTTTCTTT.

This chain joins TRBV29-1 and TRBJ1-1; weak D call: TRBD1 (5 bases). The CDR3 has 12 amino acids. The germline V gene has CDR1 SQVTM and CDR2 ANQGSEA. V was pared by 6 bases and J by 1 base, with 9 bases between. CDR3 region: CSVDDRNTEAFF. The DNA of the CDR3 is TGCAGCGTAGACGACAGGAACACTGAAGCTTTCTTT.

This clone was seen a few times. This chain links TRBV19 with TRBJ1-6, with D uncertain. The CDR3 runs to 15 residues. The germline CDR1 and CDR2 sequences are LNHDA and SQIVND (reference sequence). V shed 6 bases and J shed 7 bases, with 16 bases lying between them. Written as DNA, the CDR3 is TGTGCCAGTAGCGGGTCCTCGGGCACCAATTCACCCCTCCACTTT. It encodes CASSGSSGTNSPLHF. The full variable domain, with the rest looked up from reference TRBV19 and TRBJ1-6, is DGGITQSPKYLFRKEGQNVTLSCEQNLNHDAMYWYRQDPGQGLRLIYYSQIVNDFQKGDIAEGYSVSREKKESFPLTVTSAQKNPTAFYLCASSGSSGTNSPLHFGNGTRLTVT.

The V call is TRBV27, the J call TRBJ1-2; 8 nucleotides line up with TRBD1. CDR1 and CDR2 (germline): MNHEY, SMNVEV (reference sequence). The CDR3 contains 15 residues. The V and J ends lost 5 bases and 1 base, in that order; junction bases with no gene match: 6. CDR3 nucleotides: TGTGCCAGCAGTCCATCGACAGGGGTTAACTATGGCTACACCTTC. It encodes CASSPSTGVNYGYTF.

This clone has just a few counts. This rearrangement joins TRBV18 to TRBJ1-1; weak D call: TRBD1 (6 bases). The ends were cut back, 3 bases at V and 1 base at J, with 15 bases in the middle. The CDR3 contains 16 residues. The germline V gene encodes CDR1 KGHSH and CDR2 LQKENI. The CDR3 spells CASSPPGHLANTEAFF. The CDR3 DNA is TGTGCCAGCTCACCTCCGGGACACTTAGCGAACACTGAAGCTTTCTTT.

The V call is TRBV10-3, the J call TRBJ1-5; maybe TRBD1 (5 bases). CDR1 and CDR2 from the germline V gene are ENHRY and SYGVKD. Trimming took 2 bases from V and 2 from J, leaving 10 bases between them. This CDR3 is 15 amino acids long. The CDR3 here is CAISEEGRGNQPQHF. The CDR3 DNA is TGTGCCATCAGTGAGGAGGGGCGCGGCAATCAGCCCCAGCATTTT.

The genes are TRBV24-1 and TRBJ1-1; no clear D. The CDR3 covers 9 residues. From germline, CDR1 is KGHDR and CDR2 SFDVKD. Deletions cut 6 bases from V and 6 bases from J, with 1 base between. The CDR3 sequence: CATSSEAFF. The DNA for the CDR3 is TGTGCCACCAGTTCTGAAGCTTTCTTT.

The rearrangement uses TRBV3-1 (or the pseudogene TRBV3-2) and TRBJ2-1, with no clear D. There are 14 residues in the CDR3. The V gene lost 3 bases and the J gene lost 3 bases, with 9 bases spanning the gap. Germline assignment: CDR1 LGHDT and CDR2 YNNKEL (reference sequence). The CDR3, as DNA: TGTGCCAGCAGCCACCGACATATCTACAATGAGCAGTTCTTC. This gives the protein CASSHRHIYNEQFF.

CDR3 bases: TGTGCCAGCAGCTCGCCGGGACAGGTTCGTTACTATGGCTACACCTTC. Its protein is CASSSPGQVRYYGYTF. The rearrangement joins TRBV5-6 to TRBJ1-2; 8 bases align to TRBD1. The CDR3 sequence is 16 residues long. The V gene end was trimmed by 3 bases and the J gene end by 3 bases; junction bases not matched to a gene: 10. Germline CDR1 reads SGHDT; CDR2 reads YYEEEE.

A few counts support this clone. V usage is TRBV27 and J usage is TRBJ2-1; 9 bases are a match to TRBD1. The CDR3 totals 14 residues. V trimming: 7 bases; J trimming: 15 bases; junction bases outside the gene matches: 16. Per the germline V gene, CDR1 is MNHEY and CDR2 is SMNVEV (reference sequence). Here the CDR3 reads CASTVGPIQGALFF. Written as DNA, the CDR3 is TGTGCCAGCACCGTAGGGCCCATACAGGGGGCGCTGTTCTTC.

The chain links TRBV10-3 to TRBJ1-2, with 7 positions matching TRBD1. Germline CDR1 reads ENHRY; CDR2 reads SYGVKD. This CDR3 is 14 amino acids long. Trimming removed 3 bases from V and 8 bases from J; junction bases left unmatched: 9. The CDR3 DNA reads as TGTGCCATCAGTGATGTAGACAGGGTAGCCGGCTACACCTTC. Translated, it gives CAISDVDRVAGYTF.

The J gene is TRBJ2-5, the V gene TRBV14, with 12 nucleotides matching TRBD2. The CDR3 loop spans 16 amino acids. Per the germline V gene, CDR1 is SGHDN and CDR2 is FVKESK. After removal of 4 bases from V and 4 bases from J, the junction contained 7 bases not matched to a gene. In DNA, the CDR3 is TGTGCCAGCAGCCGACTGACTAGCGGGAGAGGAGAGACCCAGTACTTC. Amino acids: CASSRLTSGRGETQYF.

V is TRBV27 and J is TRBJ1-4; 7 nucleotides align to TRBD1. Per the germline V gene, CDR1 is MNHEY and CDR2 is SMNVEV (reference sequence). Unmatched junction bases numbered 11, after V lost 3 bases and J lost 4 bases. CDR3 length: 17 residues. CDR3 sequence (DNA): TGTGCCAGCAGTTTCTCTTCCGGGACAGCTCGTAATGAAAAACTGTTTTTT. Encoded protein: CASSFSSGTARNEKLFF. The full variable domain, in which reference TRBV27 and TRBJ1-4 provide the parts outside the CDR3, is EAQVTQNPRYLITVTGKKLTVTCSQNMNHEYMSWYRQDPGLGLRQIYYSMNVEVTDKGDVPEGYKVSRKEKRNFPLILESPSPNQTSLYFCASSFSSGTARNEKLFFGSGTQLSVL.

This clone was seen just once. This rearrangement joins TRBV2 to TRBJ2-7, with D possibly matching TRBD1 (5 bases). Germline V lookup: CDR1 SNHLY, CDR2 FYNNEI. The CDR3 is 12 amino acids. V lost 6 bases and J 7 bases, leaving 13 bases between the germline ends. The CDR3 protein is CASRLTAREQYF. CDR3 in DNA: TGTGCCAGCAGATTGACAGCAAGGGAGCAGTACTTC. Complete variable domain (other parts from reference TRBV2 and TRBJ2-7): EPEVTQTPSHQVTQMGQEVILRCVPISNHLYFYWYRQILGQKVEFLVSFYNNEISEKSEIFDDQFSVERPDGSNFTLKIRSTKLEDSAMYFCASRLTAREQYFGPGTRLTVT.

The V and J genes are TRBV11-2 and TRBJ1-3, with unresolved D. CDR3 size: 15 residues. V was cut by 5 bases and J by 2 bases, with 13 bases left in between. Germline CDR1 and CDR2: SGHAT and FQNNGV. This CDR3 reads CASSPETRTGNTIYF. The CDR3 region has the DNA TGTGCCAGCAGCCCCGAGACCAGAACTGGAAACACCATATATTTT.

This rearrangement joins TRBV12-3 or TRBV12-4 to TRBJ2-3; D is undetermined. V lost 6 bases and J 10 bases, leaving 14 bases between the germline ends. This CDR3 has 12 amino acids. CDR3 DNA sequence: TGTGCCAGCAGACGGGCCGCTTCTGCGCAGTATTTT. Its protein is CASRRAASAQYF.

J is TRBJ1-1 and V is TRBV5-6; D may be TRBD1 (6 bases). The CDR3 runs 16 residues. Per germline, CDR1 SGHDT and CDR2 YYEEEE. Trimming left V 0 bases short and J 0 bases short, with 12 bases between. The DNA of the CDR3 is TGTGCCAGCAGCTTGGCCGGGGGCAGAATGAACACTGAAGCTTTCTTT. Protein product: CASSLAGGRMNTEAFF.

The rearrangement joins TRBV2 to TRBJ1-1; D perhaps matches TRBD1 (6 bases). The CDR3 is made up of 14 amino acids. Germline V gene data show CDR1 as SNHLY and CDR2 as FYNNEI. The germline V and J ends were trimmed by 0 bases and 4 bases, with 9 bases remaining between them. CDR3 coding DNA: TGTGCCAGCAGTGAAGCGCGACAGGTCACTGAAGCTTTCTTT. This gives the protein CASSEARQVTEAFF.

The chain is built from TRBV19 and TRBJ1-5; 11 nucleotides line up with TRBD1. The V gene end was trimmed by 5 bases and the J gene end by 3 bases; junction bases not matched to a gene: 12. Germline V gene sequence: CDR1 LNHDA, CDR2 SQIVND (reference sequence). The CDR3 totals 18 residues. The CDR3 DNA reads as TGTGCCAGTAGTCAAAGGACAGGGGGCGAGGTCGACAATCAGCCCCAGCATTTT. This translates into CASSQRTGGEVDNQPQHF.

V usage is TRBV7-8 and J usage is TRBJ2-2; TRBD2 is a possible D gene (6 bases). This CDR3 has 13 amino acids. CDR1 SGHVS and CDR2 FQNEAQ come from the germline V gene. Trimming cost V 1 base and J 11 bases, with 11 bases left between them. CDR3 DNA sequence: TGTGCCAGCAGCTTAGTGGAGGGATTTGAGCTGTTTTTT. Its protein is CASSLVEGFELFF.

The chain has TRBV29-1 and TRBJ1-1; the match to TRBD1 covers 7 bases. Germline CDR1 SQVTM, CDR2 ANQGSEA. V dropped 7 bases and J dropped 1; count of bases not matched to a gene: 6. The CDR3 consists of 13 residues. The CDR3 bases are TGCAGCGGCCGCGGACAGGAGAACACTGAAGCTTTCTTT. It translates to CSGRGQENTEAFF. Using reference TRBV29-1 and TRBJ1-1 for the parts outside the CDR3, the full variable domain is SAVISQKPSRDICQRGTSLTIQCQVDSQVTMMFWYRQQPGQSLTLIATANQGSEATYESGFVIDKFPISRPNLTFSTLTVSNMSPEDSSIYLCSGRGQENTEAFFGQGTRLTVV.

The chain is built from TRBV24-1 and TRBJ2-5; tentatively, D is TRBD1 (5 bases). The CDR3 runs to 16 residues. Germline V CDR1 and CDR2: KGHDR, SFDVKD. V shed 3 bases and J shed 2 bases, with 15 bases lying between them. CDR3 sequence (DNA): TGTGCCACCAGTGATCCCACAGGCACAGTGCAAGAGACCCAGTACTTC. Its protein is CATSDPTGTVQETQYF.

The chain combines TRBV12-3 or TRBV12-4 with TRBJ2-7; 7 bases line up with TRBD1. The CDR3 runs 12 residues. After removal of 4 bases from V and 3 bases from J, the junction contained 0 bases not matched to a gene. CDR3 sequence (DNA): TGTGCCAGCAGTTGGACAGGCTACGAGCAGTACTTC. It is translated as CASSWTGYEQYF.

CDR3 sequence (DNA): TGTGCCAGCAGCTTAGGGGCAGTCACCAATGAGCAGTTCTTC. It is translated as CASSLGAVTNEQFF. This sequence joins TRBV7-9 and TRBJ2-1; no definite D call. In germline, CDR1 is SEHNR, CDR2 FQNEAQ (reference sequence). This CDR3 contains 14 residues. V lost 1 base and J 6 bases, leaving 10 bases between the germline ends.

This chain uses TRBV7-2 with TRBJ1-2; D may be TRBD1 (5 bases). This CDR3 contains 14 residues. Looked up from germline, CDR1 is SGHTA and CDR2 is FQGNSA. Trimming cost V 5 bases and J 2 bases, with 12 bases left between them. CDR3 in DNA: TGTGCCAGCAGCGCCTCCCGGGACAACTATGGCTACACCTTC. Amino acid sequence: CASSASRDNYGYTF.